This TCR beta chain stems from a study of cytomegalovirus exposure and HLA in healthy donors. Of note for this clone: No antigen is known for it.

Study outcomes and limitations: The study found most TCR sequences rare, yet found some public TCRs in many donors.

The table came from immunoSEQ multiplex PCR; TCRdb's copy has only in-frame clones and leaves some out. The profile shows about 63,000 clones, roughly 90% of them singletons. V was pared by 4 bases and J by 4 bases, with 23 bases between. CDR3 length: 18 amino acids. Germline CDR1 reads SGDLS; CDR2 reads YYNGEE. This clonotype was sampled from a woman aged 18-30 years in good health and CMV-seronegative. Source material: PBMCs. This chain uses TRBV9 with TRBJ2-2, with a weak D call TRBD2 (6 bases). The CDR3 loop is CASSRKAGAGTPTGELFF. Here the CDR3 DNA reads TGTGCCAGCAGCCGAAAGGCGGGTGCGGGGACGCCCACCGGGGAGCTGTTTTTT. Complete variable domain (other parts from reference TRBV9 and TRBJ2-2): DSGVTQTPKHLITATGQRVTLRCSPRSGDLSVYWYQQSLDQGLQFLIQYYNGEERAKGNILERFSAQQFPDLHSELNLSSLELGDSALYFCASSRKAGAGTPTGELFFGEGSRLTVL.